These T cell receptor beta chains were read from a single sample in a study of CXCR3-negative and CXCR3-positive naive CD8 T cells. TCRdb reprocessed the 5' RACE reads, with one entry per CDR3 protein and no DNA. The table gives 85,000 to 120,000 distinct CDR3 sequences; the top ten clones make up more than 0.3% of it. The sample taken for sequencing was naive CXCR3+ CD8+ T cells from blood. The receptor set was obtained from a human donor in good health. Some clones in this sample may be carry-over from other donors' samples. The CDR3 runs from the conserved cysteine through the conserved F or W.

V: TRBV7-3; J: TRBJ2-3; CDR3: CASSFSLLVGTGGMGTDTQYF
V: TRBV12-3/TRBV12-4; J: TRBJ1-1; CDR3: CASSSGQGGNTEAFF
V: TRBV7-2; J: TRBJ2-3; CDR3: CASSVRLDTQYF
V: TRBV5-1; J: TRBJ2-7; CDR3: CASSLVPSGSLYEQYF
V: TRBV4-2; J: TRBJ2-1; CDR3: CASSQEEYNEQFF
V: TRBV29-1; J: TRBJ2-2; CDR3: CSVGGGNTGELFF
V: TRBV7-9; J: TRBJ2-3; CDR3: CASHGGGLAGNTDTQYF
V: TRBV5-1; J: TRBJ2-1; CDR3: CASSPTFPWSYNEQFF
V: TRBV6-2/TRBV6-3; J: TRBJ1-5; CDR3: CASSRLRGAGQPQHF
V: TRBV5-1; J: TRBJ2-7; CDR3: CASSPPATGGDYEQYF
V: TRBV7-9; J: TRBJ2-5; CDR3: CASSLMDSLYQETQYF
V: TRBV29-1; J: TRBJ2-7; CDR3: CSVGVPGQGDEQYF
V: TRBV14; J: TRBJ2-7; CDR3: CASSQRVGPYEQYF
V: TRBV6-5; J: TRBJ2-1; CDR3: CASSIWYGNEQFF
V: TRBV7-8; J: TRBJ2-1; CDR3: CASSLQQAQFF
V: TRBV6-2/TRBV6-3; J: TRBJ2-7; CDR3: CASSLLVGYEQYF
V: TRBV7-9; J: TRBJ2-7; CDR3: CASSPGPSSYEQYF
V: TRBV29-1; J: TRBJ2-1; CDR3: CSVIAGGYNEQFF
V: TRBV25-1; J: TRBJ1-2; CDR3: CASSVGGGYTF
V: TRBV7-9; J: TRBJ2-5; CDR3: CASSFSGGARETQYF
V: TRBV21-1; J: TRBJ1-5; CDR3: CASSKKDSNQPQHF
V: TRBV29-1; J: TRBJ1-1; CDR3: CSGLGGVNTEAFF
V: TRBV9; J: TRBJ1-1; CDR3: CASSVEGSGTEAFF
V: TRBV6-2/TRBV6-3; J: TRBJ2-3; CDR3: CASSYSRSGGSRTDTQYF
V: TRBV11-1; J: TRBJ2-7; CDR3: CASSPDVGNEQYF
V: TRBV4-2; J: TRBJ1-1; CDR3: CASSQVVPVPEAFF
V: TRBV28; J: TRBJ2-7; CDR3: CASSFTAAASRASYERYF
V: TRBV5-1; J: TRBJ2-7; CDR3: CASSLETGNEQYF
V: TRBV6-5; J: TRBJ2-7; CDR3: CASSIGTPGNEQYF
V: TRBV29-1; J: TRBJ1-1; CDR3: CSVEDRAAEAFF
V: TRBV13; J: TRBJ2-5; CDR3: CASSPGRGYQETQYF
V: TRBV20-1; J: TRBJ1-5; CDR3: CSASHSLDSNQPQHF
V: TRBV7-9; J: TRBJ2-1; CDR3: CASSSTDRGQVGNEQFF
V: TRBV7-3; J: TRBJ1-1; CDR3: CASSLPGHKAFF
V: TRBV19; J: TRBJ1-4; CDR3: CASSWGGQSLPSLFF
V: TRBV27; J: TRBJ2-3; CDR3: CASSGAEVAGAQYF
V: TRBV4-2; J: TRBJ2-1; CDR3: CASSQVGLQNEQFF
V: TRBV28; J: TRBJ2-3; CDR3: CASSLLLREWGTDTQYF
V: TRBV19; J: TRBJ1-1; CDR3: CASSQGPGTEAFF
V: TRBV7-2; J: TRBJ2-1; CDR3: CASSLLLITSSYNEQFF